The present TCR beta chain was sequenced within a study of T-cell memory formation after mild COVID-19. The wider study: TCR clusters showed largely donor specificity.

From 5'RACE with constant-segment primers came TCR alpha and TCR beta cDNA libraries that carried sample barcodes and UMIs. MiXCR, applied by TCRdb to the 5' RACE reads, yields one record per CDR3 protein. The repertoire includes some 64,000 distinct CDR3 sequences, about a tenth of them detected once, and 1% to 1.4% sits in the top ten. This clonotype was observed a handful of times. V lost 2 bases, J lost 4 bases, and 11 bases stayed unmatched. CDR3 length: 17 amino acids. Germline loops: CDR1 SEHNR, CDR2 FQNEAQ (reference sequence). The sample consisted of PBMCs or a T cell subset sorted from them (not recorded which). This receptor was identified in a man between 18 and 35 years old who had mild COVID-19 (a few samples of this study predate the infection). Cell type and time point are not known. The chain couples TRBV7-9 to TRBJ1-1, with TRBD1 identical over 9 bases. CDR3 loop: CASSLNRDRDGSTEAFF. The CDR3 DNA sequence: TGTGCCAGCAGCTTAAATAGGGACAGGGATGGTAGCACTGAAGCTTTCTTT.